What follows are 27 T cell receptor beta chains derived from one specimen sequenced in a study of OX40 agonist ivuxolimab in advanced cancers. The protocol was immunoSEQ multiplex PCR, while the TCRdb copy is restricted to in-frame clones and leaves out a portion. The data hold approximately 48,000 clones, with around 87% observed a single time. The source material was CD4+ or CD8+ T cells sorted from blood, sampled in a trial of the OX40 agonist ivuxolimab. The receptor set was obtained from an adult with an advanced solid tumor such as melanoma, head and neck, liver or kidney cancer.

The V call is TRBV14, the J call TRBJ2-7; TRBD2 might be the D (5 bases). V was trimmed by 5 bases and J by 5 bases, leaving 19 bases between them. The CDR3 totals 15 residues. Germline loops: CDR1 SGHDN, CDR2 FVKESK. The DNA for the CDR3 is TGTGCCAGCAGCAAGGGCGAGGTGGCGGGCGACGAGCAGTACTTC. Translating it yields CASSKGEVAGDEQYF.

This chain uses TRBV7-9 with TRBJ2-3; D is undetermined. Germline V lookup: CDR1 SEHNR, CDR2 FQNEAQ (reference sequence). This CDR3 region has 16 residues. With 2 bases removed from V and 2 bases from J, the gap between germline ends came to 14 bases. In DNA form, the CDR3 reads TGTGCCAGCAGCTTACCGGAATGGGGAAACACAGATACGCAGTATTTT. Translating it yields CASSLPEWGNTDTQYF.

This clone was counted once. CDR3 in DNA: TGTGCCAGCAGCCCCCGGGACTCCGAACTCACAGATACGCAGTATTTT. It codes for CASSPRDSELTDTQYF. This chain joins TRBV7-9 and TRBJ2-3, with a tentative D call TRBD2 (6 bases). This CDR3 spans 16 amino acids. Germline loops: CDR1 SEHNR, CDR2 FQNEAQ (reference sequence). V lost 5 bases and J 2 bases, leaving 17 bases between the germline ends.

As for this clone: Germline and junction disagree at one end, which may indicate a read error. The chain uses TRBV7-7 and TRBJ2-5; TRBD1 or TRBD2 may be the D gene (5 bases each). This CDR3 is built from 20 residues. Looked up from germline, CDR1 is SSHAT and CDR2 is FNYEAQ (reference sequence). CDR3 amino acids: CASSLIFITGTANSEETQYF. The DNA of the CDR3 is TGTGCTAGCAGCTTAATTTTCATCACCGGGACGGCAAACTCTGAGGAGACCCAGTACTTC.

J is TRBJ2-1 and V is TRBV11-2, with unresolved D. Per the germline V gene, CDR1 is SGHAT and CDR2 is FQNNGV. The V end lost 5 bases, the J end lost 15 bases, and 17 bases lay between the germline ends. The CDR3 totals 12 residues. The CDR3 sequence is CASSLTPQARFF. The CDR3 region has the DNA TGTGCCAGCAGCCTGACCCCCCAGGCCCGGTTCTTC.

The chain is built from TRBV5-1 and TRBJ2-5; D may match TRBD1 or TRBD2 (6 bases each). This CDR3 contains 14 residues. CDR1 SGHRS and CDR2 YFSETQ come from the germline V gene. Trimming removed 1 base from V and 3 bases from J, with 10 bases in between. The CDR3 DNA reads as TGCGCCAGCAGCTTGTGGGGGGCGAAAGAGACCCAGTACTTC. Encoded protein: CASSLWGAKETQYF.

The chain carries TRBV7-8 and TRBJ2-5, with 8 bases fitting TRBD2. J was trimmed by 2 bases and V by 5 bases; bases with no gene match: 7. This CDR3 spans 15 amino acids. CDR1 is SGHVS, CDR2 FQNEAQ, per germline. CDR3 bases: TGTGCCAGCAGCCCCCCCACTAGCGGTCAAGAGACCCAGTACTTC. Translation gives CASSPPTSGQETQYF.

This chain connects TRBV10-3 to TRBJ2-3; the match to TRBD2 covers 8 bases. This CDR3 is built from 17 residues. V lost 0 bases to trimming and J lost 2 bases; unmatched junction nucleotides: 7. Germline V lookup: CDR1 ENHRY, CDR2 SYGVKD. This chain's CDR3 is CAISESGLAGSTDTQYF. DNA for the CDR3: TGTGCCATCAGTGAGTCGGGGTTAGCGGGGTCCACAGATACGCAGTATTTT.

The chain couples TRBV11-3 to TRBJ1-1; D is perhaps TRBD1 (5 bases). This CDR3 spans 13 amino acids. The V and J ends lost 5 bases and 5 bases respectively, with 12 bases between them. Per germline, CDR1 SGHNT and CDR2 YENEEA. CDR3 DNA: TGTGCCAGCAGCATTGGGGGTGGGACTGAAGCTTTCTTT. This gives the protein CASSIGGGTEAFF. Based on the CDR3 plus reference TRBV11-3 and TRBJ1-1, the full variable domain is EAGVVQSPRYKIIEKKQPVAFWCNPISGHNTLYWYLQNLGQGPELLIRYENEEAVDDSQLPKDRFSAERLKGVDSTLKIQPAELGDSAVYLCASSIGGGTEAFFGQGTRLTVV.

This clone has only one observation. The chain couples TRBV5-4 to TRBJ2-6; D call uncertain. Germline loops: CDR1 SGHNT, CDR2 YYREEE (reference sequence). V gave up 4 bases and J gave up 1 base, with 9 bases separating them. There are 15 residues in the CDR3. CDR3 sequence: CASSSFLSGANVLTF. The CDR3 DNA reads TGTGCCAGCAGCAGCTTCTTGTCTGGGGCCAACGTCCTGACTTTC.

This clone was detected only once. The V and J genes are TRBV30 and TRBJ2-7; D call uncertain. This CDR3 comprises 12 residues. Trimming left V 5 bases short and J 1 base short, with 9 bases between. Looked up from germline, CDR1 is GTSNPN and CDR2 is SVGIG (reference sequence). CDR3 in DNA: TGTGCCTGGGGAATTGGGTCCTACGAGCAGTACTTC. Encoded protein: CAWGIGSYEQYF.

V usage is TRBV6-5 and J usage is TRBJ1-2, with 8 bases matching TRBD1. The CDR3 consists of 13 residues. After removal of 6 bases from V and 10 bases from J, the junction contained 10 bases not matched to a gene. The germline gives CDR1 MNHEY, CDR2 SVGAGI. CDR3 protein: CASSFGTGDDYTF. The DNA for the CDR3 is TGTGCCAGCAGCTTCGGGACAGGCGATGACTACACCTTC.

The chain joins TRBV7-3 to TRBJ1-2; D perhaps matches TRBD1 (6 bases). Germline loops: CDR1 SGHTA, CDR2 FQGTGA. This CDR3 has 13 amino acids. V lost 2 bases to trimming and J lost 4 bases, with 8 bases between them. CDR3 sequence (DNA): TGTGCCAGCAGCTTAGGCAGGGGCTATGGCTACACCTTC. Encoded protein: CASSLGRGYGYTF. Together with reference TRBV7-3 and TRBJ1-2, the CDR3 gives the full variable domain: GAGVSQTPSNKVTEKGKYVELRCDPISGHTALYWYRQSLGQGPEFLIYFQGTGAADDSGLPNDRFFAVRPEGSVSTLKIQRTERGDSAVYLCASSLGRGYGYTFGSGTRLTVV.

The chain has TRBV4-3 and TRBJ1-4, with 10 positions matching TRBD1. V was pared by 2 bases and J by 7 bases, with 10 bases of the junction left unmatched. Per germline, CDR1 LGHNA and CDR2 YSLEER. This CDR3 contains 17 residues. The CDR3 region is CASSQPPGQGNVEKLFF. In DNA form, the CDR3 reads TGCGCCAGCAGCCAACCTCCGGGACAGGGGAATGTTGAAAAACTGTTTTTT.

V is TRBV2 and J is TRBJ2-5, with D tentatively TRBD1 (6 bases). There are 14 residues in the CDR3. Per germline, CDR1 SNHLY and CDR2 FYNNEI. V lost 6 bases and J lost 0, with 11 bases in between. The CDR3 coding sequence is TGTGCCAGCAGCCCGGACAGTTACCAAGAGACCCAGTACTTC. Protein sequence: CASSPDSYQETQYF.

The gene calls are TRBV7-2 and TRBJ2-7; tentative D call: TRBD1 (6 bases). The CDR3 runs 15 residues. Trimming took 5 bases from V and 3 from J, leaving 17 bases between them. Germline CDR1 reads SGHTA; CDR2 reads FQGNSA. CDR3 sequence reads: CASSTLGGRDYEQYF. The CDR3 nucleotides read TGTGCCAGCAGCACATTAGGGGGACGGGACTACGAGCAGTACTTC.

V and J are TRBV4-3 and TRBJ2-7, with 7 bases aligning to TRBD2. Trimming at V came to 1 base and at J to 2 bases, leaving 5 bases not matched to a gene. The CDR3 is made up of 15 amino acids. In germline, CDR1 is LGHNA, CDR2 YSLEER. The CDR3: CASSQGRAGAYEQYF. The CDR3 DNA reads as TGCGCCAGCAGCCAAGGTCGGGCGGGAGCCTACGAGCAGTACTTC.

The V call is TRBV9, the J call TRBJ1-2; the match to TRBD1 covers 8 bases. With 3 bases clipped from V and 6 bases from J, the junction kept 10 bases outside the gene matches. The length of the CDR3 is 15 residues. Germline CDR1 is SGDLS and CDR2 is YYNGEE. The CDR3 is CASSGWTGNRDGYTF. The DNA of the CDR3 is TGTGCCAGCAGCGGATGGACAGGGAATCGGGATGGCTACACCTTC.

The CDR3 loop is CASSPLGLSSYEQYF. The CDR3 DNA reads TGTGCCAGCAGCCCCCTCGGGCTAAGCTCCTACGAGCAGTACTTC. The V call is TRBV11-2, the J call TRBJ2-7; the D is unclear. CDR3 length equals 15 residues. V was shortened by 5 bases and J by 0 bases, with 14 bases between the two germline ends. Germline V lookup: CDR1 SGHAT, CDR2 FQNNGV.

The rearrangement links TRBV4-2 to TRBJ1-1, with 8 positions matching TRBD1. With 0 bases clipped from V and 0 bases from J, the junction kept 6 bases outside the gene matches. CDR1 is LGHNA, CDR2 YNFKEQ, per germline. This CDR3 comprises 17 residues. The CDR3 DNA reads TGTGCCAGCAGCCAAGATAGGGCAGGGGGCATGAACACTGAAGCTTTCTTT. Translating it yields CASSQDRAGGMNTEAFF.

The rearrangement joins TRBV7-6 to TRBJ1-2; D might be TRBD1 (6 bases). The CDR3 is 16 amino acids. Trimming removed 4 bases from V and 1 base from J, with 16 bases in between. The V gene's germline CDR1 is SGHVS and CDR2 FNYEAQ. The CDR3 nucleotides read TGTGCCAGCAGCTCCCTCCCTCGGACAGATAACTATGGCTACACCTTC. Translated: CASSSLPRTDNYGYTF.

The chain carries TRBV28 and TRBJ1-1; tentative D call: TRBD1 (6 bases). The CDR3 has 16 residues. The germline V gene has CDR1 MDHEN and CDR2 SYDVKM. V was trimmed by 4 bases and J by 5 bases, leaving 20 bases between them. This CDR3 reads CASSSPIRGVRTEAFF. The CDR3 DNA is TGTGCCAGCAGTTCACCCATTAGGGGGGTTAGGACTGAAGCTTTCTTT.

The V gene is TRBV28, the J gene TRBJ2-1, with D possibly being TRBD1 or TRBD2 (5 bases each). The CDR3 is 18 residues long. V dropped 6 bases and J dropped 2 bases, with 23 bases sitting between them. The germline gives CDR1 MDHEN, CDR2 SYDVKM. The DNA for the CDR3 is TGTGCCAGCAGCATGTCTCGGGACCGAGGGCCACCCTACAATGAGCAGTTCTTC. Protein sequence: CASSMSRDRGPPYNEQFF.

The rearrangement uses TRBV7-6 and TRBJ2-1; the match to TRBD2 covers 9 bases. Germline V gene data show CDR1 as SGHVS and CDR2 as FNYEAQ. V trimming: 5 bases; J trimming: 7 bases; junction bases outside the gene matches: 9. The CDR3 spans 15 residues. CDR3 sequence: CASSQFAGGPNEQFF. Written as DNA, the CDR3 is TGTGCCAGCAGCCAGTTTGCGGGAGGGCCGAATGAGCAGTTCTTC.

The rearrangement uses TRBV4-2 and TRBJ2-7; D is unresolved. The V and J ends lost 2 bases and 3 bases respectively, with 14 bases between them. This CDR3 region has 15 residues. Germline V gives CDR1 LGHNA, CDR2 YNFKEQ. CDR3 nucleotides: TGTGCCAGCAGCCAACTTATTGATGCCAACTACGAGCAGTACTTC. Its translation: CASSQLIDANYEQYF.

The J gene is TRBJ1-2, the V gene TRBV4-3, with a weak D call TRBD1 (6 bases). This CDR3 region has 16 residues. The germline gives CDR1 LGHNA, CDR2 YSLEER. Between the trimmed V and J ends, which lost 0 bases and 1 base, there was a span of 12 bases. The CDR3 nucleotides are TGCGCCAGCAGCCAAGATGGGGGCAGGGATAACTATGGCTACACCTTC. Its protein product is CASSQDGGRDNYGYTF.

This chain links TRBV9 with TRBJ1-1, with 8 bases fitting TRBD1. CDR3 length equals 16 residues. V shed 2 bases and J 5 bases; nucleotides not matched to a gene: 11. Germline V gives CDR1 SGDLS, CDR2 YYNGEE. Here the CDR3 reads CASSVGSGGGWTEAFF. Written as DNA, the CDR3 is TGTGCCAGCAGCGTGGGTTCAGGGGGCGGTTGGACTGAAGCTTTCTTT.